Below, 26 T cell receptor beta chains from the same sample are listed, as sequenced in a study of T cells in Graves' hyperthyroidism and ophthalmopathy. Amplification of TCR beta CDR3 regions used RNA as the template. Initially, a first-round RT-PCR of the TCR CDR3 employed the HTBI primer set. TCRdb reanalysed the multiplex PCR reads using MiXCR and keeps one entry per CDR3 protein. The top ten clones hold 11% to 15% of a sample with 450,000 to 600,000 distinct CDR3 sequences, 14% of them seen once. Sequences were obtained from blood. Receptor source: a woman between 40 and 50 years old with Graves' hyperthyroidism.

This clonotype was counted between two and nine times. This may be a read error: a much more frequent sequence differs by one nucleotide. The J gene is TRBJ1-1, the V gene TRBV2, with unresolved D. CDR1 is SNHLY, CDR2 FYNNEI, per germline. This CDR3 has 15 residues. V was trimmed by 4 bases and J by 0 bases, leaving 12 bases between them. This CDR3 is CASSGPGPMNTEAFF. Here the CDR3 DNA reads TGTGCCAGCAGTGGGCCAGGCCCCATGAACACTGAAGCTTTCTTT.

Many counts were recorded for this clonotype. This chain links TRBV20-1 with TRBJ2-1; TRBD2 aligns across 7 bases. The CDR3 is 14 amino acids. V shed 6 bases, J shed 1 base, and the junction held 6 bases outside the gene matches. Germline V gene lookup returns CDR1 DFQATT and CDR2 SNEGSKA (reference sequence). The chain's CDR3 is CSAFRAGSYNEQFF. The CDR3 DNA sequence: TGCAGTGCCTTTAGAGCGGGATCCTACAATGAGCAGTTCTTC.

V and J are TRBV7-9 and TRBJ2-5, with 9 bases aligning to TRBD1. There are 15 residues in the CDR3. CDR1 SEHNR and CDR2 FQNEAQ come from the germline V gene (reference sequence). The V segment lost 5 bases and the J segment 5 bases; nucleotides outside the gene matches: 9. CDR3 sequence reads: CASSHGDRDGETQYF. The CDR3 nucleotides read TGTGCCAGCAGCCACGGGGACAGGGACGGGGAGACCCAGTACTTC.

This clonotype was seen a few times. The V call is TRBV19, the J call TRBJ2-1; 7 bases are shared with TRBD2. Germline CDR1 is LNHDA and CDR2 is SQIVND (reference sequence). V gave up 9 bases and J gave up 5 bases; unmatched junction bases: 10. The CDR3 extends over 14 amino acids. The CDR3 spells CASRTGTTHNEQFF. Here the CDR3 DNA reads TGTGCCAGCCGGACCGGGACTACCCACAATGAGCAGTTCTTC.

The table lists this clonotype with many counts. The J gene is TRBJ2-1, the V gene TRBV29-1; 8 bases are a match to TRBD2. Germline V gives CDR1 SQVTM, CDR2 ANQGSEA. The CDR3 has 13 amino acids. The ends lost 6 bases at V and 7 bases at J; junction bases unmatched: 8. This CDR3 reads CSVTSGGGNEQFF. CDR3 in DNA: TGCAGCGTCACTAGCGGAGGGGGGAATGAGCAGTTCTTC.

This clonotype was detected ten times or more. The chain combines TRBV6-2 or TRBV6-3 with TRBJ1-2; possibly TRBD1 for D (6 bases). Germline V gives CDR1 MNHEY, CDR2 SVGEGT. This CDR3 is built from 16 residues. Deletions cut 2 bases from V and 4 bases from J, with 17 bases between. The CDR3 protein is CASSYPLGGHVYGYTF. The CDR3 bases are TGTGCCAGCAGTTACCCGTTGGGGGGGCATGTCTATGGCTACACCTTC.

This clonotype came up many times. The CDR3 reads CASSPPGGKETQYF. In DNA, the CDR3 is TGTGCCAGCAGCCCCCCCGGAGGAAAAGAGACCCAGTACTTC. V and J are TRBV7-2 and TRBJ2-5, with a possible D match to TRBD2 (5 bases). Germline V gene data show CDR1 as SGHTA and CDR2 as FQGNSA. This CDR3 contains 14 residues. Trimming took off 5 bases at V and 3 bases at J, with 13 bases between the two ends.

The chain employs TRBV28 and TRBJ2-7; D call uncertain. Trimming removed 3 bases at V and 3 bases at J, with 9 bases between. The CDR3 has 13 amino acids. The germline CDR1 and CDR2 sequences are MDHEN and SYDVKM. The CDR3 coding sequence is TGTGCCAGCAGTTTCGGCCTGATCTACGAGCAGTACTTC. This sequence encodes CASSFGLIYEQYF.

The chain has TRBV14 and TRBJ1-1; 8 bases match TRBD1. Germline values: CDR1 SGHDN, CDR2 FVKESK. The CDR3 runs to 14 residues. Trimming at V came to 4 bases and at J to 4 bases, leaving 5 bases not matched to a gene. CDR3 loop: CASSLGTGLTEAFF. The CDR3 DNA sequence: TGTGCCAGCAGCCTCGGGACAGGCCTCACTGAAGCTTTCTTT.

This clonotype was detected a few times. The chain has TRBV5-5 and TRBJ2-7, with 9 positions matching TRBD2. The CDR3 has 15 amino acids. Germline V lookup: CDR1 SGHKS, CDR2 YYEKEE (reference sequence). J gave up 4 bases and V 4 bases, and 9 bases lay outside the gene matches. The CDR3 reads CASSRIAGDLYEQYF. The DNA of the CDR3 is TGTGCCAGCAGCCGGATAGCGGGGGATCTATACGAGCAGTACTTC.

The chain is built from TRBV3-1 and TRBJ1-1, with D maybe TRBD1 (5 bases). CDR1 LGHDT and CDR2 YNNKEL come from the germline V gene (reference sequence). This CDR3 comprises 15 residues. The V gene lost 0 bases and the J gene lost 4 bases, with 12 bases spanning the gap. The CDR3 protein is CASSQDPMGTTEAFF. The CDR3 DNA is TGTGCCAGCAGCCAAGACCCCATGGGGACCACTGAAGCTTTCTTT.

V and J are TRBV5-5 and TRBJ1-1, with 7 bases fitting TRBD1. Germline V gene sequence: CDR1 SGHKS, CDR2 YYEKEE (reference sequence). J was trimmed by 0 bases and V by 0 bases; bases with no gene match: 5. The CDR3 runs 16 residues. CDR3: CASSLGTGIMNTEAFF. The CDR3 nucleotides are TGTGCCAGCAGCTTGGGGACAGGAATTATGAACACTGAAGCTTTCTTT.

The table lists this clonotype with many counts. CDR3: CASSQGGPSLAGNNEQFF. Here the CDR3 DNA reads TGTGCCAGCAGCCAAGGAGGGCCCTCCCTAGCGGGAAACAATGAGCAGTTCTTC. The V and J genes are TRBV3-1 and TRBJ2-1, with 9 positions matching TRBD2. The germline V gene has CDR1 LGHDT and CDR2 YNNKEL (reference sequence). This CDR3 region has 18 residues. V gave up 1 base and J gave up 5 bases; unmatched junction bases: 12.

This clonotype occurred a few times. The CDR3 region has the DNA TGTGCCAGCTCACGTCCGGGGACTAGCGCTCAAGAGACCCAGTACTTC. Translating it yields CASSRPGTSAQETQYF. The chain joins TRBV18 to TRBJ2-5, with 10 bases that match TRBD2. Germline CDR1 is KGHSH and CDR2 is LQKENI. J was trimmed by 2 bases and V by 4 bases; bases with no gene match: 7. CDR3 length equals 16 residues.

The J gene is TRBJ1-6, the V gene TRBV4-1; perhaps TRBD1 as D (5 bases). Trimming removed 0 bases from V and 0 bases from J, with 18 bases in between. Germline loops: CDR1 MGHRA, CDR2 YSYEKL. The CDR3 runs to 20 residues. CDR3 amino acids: CASSQDGLGTISSYNSPLHF. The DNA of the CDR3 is TGCGCCAGCAGCCAAGATGGGTTGGGGACCATCAGCTCCTATAATTCACCCCTCCACTTT.

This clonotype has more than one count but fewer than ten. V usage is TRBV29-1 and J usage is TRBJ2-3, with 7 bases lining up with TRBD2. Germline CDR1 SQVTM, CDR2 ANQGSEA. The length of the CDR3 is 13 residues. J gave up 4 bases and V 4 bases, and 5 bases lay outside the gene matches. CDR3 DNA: TGCAGCGTTGCACTAGCGTTCTCAGATACGCAGTATTTT. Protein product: CSVALAFSDTQYF.

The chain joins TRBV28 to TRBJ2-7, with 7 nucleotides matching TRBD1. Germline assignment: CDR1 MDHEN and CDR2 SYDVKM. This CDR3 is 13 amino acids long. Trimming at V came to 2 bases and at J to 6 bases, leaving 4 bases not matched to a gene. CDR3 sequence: CASSLPGGSEQYF. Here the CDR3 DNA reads TGTGCCAGCAGTTTACCAGGGGGAAGCGAGCAGTACTTC.

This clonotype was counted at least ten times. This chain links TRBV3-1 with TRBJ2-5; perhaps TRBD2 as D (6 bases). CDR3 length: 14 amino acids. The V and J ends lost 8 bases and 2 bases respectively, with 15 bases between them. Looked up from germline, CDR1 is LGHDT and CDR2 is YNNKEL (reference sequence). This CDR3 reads CASRLTRKQETQYF. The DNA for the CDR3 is TGTGCCAGCCGGTTGACTAGGAAACAAGAGACCCAGTACTTC.

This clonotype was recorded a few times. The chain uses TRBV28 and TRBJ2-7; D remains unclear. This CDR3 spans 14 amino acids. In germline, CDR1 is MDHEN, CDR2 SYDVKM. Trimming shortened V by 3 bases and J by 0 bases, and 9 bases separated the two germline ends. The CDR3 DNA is TGTGCCAGCAGTTTTTCCCTGAACTCCTACGAGCAGTACTTC. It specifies CASSFSLNSYEQYF.

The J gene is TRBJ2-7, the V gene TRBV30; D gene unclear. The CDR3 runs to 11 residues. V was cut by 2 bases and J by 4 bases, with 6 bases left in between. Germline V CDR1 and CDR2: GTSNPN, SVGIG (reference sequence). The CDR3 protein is CAWSIGYEQYF. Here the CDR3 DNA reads TGTGCCTGGAGTATCGGTTACGAGCAGTACTTC.

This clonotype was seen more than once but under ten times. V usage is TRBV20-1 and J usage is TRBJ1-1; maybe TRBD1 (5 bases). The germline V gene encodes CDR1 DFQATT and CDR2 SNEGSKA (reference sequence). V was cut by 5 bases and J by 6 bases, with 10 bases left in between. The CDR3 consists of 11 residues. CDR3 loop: CSAGQGPEAFF. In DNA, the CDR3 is TGCAGTGCTGGCCAGGGCCCTGAAGCTTTCTTT.

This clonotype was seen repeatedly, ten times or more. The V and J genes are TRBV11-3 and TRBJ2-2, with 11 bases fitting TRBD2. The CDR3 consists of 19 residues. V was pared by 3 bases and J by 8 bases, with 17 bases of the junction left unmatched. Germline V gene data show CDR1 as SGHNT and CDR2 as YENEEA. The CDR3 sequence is CASSFQPSGRSAGVGELFF. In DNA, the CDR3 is TGTGCCAGCAGCTTCCAACCTAGCGGGAGGTCTGCCGGAGTGGGGGAGCTGTTTTTT.

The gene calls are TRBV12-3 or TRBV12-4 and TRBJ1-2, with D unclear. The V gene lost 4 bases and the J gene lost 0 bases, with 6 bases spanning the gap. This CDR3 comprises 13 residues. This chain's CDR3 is CASSSRANYGYTF. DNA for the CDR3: TGTGCCAGCAGTTCCCGGGCTAACTATGGCTACACCTTC.

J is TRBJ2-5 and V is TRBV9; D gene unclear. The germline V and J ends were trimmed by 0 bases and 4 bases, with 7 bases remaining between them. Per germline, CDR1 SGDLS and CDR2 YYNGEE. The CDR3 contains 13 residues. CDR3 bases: TGTGCCAGCAGCGTAGCTACTCGAGAGACCCAGTACTTC. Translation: CASSVATRETQYF.

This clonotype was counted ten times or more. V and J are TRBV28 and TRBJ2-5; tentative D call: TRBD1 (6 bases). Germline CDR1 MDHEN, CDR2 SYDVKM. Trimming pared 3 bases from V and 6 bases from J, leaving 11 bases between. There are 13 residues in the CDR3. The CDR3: CASSLRTAKTQYF. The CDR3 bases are TGTGCCAGCAGTTTGAGGACAGCTAAGACCCAGTACTTC.

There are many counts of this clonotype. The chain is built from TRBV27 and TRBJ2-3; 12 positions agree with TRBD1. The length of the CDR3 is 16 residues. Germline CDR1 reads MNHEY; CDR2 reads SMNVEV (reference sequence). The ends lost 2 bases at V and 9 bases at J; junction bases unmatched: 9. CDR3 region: CASSLAPGQGAVTQYF. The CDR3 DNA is TGTGCCAGCAGTTTAGCCCCGGGACAGGGGGCTGTAACGCAGTATTTT.